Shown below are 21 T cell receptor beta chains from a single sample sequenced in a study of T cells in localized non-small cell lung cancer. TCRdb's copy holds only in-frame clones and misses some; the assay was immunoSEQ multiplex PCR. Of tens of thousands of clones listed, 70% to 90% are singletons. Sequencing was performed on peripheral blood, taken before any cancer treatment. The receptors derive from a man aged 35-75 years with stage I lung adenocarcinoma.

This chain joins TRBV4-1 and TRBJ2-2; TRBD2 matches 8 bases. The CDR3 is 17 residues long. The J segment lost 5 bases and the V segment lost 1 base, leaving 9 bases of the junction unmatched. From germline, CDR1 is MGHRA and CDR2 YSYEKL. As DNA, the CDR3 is TGCGCCAGCAGCCAAGGTGAAAGCGGGGGATGGACCGGGGAGCTGTTTTTT. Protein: CASSQGESGGWTGELFF.

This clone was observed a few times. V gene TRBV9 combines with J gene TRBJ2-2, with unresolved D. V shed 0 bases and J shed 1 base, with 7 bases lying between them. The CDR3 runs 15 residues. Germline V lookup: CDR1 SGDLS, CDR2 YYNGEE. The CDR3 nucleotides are TGTGCCAGCAGCGTAGAGCCGCTGAACACCGGGGAGCTGTTTTTT. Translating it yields CASSVEPLNTGELFF.

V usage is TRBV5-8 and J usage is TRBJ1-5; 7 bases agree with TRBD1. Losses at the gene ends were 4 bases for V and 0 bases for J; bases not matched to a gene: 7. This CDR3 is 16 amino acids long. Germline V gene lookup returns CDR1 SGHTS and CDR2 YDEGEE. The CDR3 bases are TGTGCCAGCAGCCCGCGACAGGGTTATAGCAATCAGCCCCAGCATTTT. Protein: CASSPRQGYSNQPQHF.

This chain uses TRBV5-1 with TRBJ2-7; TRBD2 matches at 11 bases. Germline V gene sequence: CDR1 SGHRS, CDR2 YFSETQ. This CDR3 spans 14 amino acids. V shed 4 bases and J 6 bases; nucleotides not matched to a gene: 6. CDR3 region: CASSPTSGMGEQYF. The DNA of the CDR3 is TGCGCCAGCAGCCCGACTAGCGGGATGGGCGAGCAGTACTTC.

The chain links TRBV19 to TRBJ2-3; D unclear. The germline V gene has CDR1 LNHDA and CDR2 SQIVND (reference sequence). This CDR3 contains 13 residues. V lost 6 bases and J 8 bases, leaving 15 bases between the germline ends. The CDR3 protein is CASRTQSGVTQYF. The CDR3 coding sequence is TGTGCCAGTAGGACGCAGTCGGGCGTTACGCAGTATTTT.

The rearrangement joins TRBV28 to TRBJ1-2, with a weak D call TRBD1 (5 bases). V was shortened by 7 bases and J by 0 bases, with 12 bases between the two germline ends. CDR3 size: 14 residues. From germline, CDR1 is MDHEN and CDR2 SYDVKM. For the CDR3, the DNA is TGTGCCAGCAAGCCGGGGGGGGCTAACTATGGCTACACCTTC. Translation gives CASKPGGANYGYTF.

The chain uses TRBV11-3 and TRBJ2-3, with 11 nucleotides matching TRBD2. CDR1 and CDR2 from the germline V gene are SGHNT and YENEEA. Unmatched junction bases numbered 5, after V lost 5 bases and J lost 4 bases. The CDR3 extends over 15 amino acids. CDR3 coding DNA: TGTGCCAGCAGCGAGACTAGCGGGGCGGCAGATACGCAGTATTTT. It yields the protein CASSETSGAADTQYF.

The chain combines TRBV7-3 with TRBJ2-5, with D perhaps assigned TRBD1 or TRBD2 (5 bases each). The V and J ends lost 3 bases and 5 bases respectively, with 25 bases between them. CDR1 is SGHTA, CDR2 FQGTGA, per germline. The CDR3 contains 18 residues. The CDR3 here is CASSFLSWRASRAETQYF. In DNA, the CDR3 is TGTGCCAGCAGCTTCCTCAGTTGGCGGGCTAGCAGGGCCGAGACCCAGTACTTC.

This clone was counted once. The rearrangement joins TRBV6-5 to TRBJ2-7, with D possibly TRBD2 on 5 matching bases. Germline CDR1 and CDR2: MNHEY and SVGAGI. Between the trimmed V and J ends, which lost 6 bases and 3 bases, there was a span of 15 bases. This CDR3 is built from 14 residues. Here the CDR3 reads CASSHSRGNYEQYF. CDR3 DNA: TGTGCCAGCAGCCACTCGAGAGGGAACTACGAGCAGTACTTC.

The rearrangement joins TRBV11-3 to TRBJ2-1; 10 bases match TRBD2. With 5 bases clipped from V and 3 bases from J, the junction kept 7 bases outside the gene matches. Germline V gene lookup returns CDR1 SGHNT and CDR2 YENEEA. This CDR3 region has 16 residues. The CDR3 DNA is TGTGCCAGCAGCAATAGCGGGAGGAAAGGCTACAATGAGCAGTTCTTC. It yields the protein CASSNSGRKGYNEQFF.

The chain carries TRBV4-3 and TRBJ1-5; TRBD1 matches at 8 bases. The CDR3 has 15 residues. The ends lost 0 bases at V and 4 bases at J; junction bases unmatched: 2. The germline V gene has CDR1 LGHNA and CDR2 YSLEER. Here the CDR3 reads CASSQDRGRNQPQHF. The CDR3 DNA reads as TGCGCCAGCAGCCAAGACAGGGGGCGGAATCAGCCCCAGCATTTT.

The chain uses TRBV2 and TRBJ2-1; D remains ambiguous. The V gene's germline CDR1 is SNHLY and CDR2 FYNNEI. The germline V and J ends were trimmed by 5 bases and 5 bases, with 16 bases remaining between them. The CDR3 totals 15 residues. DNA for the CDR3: TGTGCCAGCAGTCCTACCCTGCTCCGGGACAATGAGCAGTTCTTC. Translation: CASSPTLLRDNEQFF.

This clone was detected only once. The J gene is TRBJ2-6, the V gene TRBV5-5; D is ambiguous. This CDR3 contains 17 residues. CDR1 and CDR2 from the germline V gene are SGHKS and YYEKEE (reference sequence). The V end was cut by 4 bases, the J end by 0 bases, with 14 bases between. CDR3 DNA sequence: TGTGCCAGCAGCCCCCCGCCGGGCAACTCTGGGGCCAACGTCCTGACTTTC. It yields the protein CASSPPPGNSGANVLTF. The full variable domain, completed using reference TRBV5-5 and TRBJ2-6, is DAGVTQSPTHLIKTRGQQVTLRCSPISGHKSVSWYQQVLGQGPQFIFQYYEKEERGRGNFPDRFSARQFPNYSSELNVNALLLGDSALYLCASSPPPGNSGANVLTFGAGSRLTVL.

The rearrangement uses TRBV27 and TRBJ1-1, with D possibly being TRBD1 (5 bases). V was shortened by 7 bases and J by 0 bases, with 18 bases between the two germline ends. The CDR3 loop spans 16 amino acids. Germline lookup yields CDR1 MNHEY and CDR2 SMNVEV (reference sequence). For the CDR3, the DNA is TGTGCCAGCATAGAGCGGCATCGGGGGATGAACACTGAAGCTTTCTTT. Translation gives CASIERHRGMNTEAFF.

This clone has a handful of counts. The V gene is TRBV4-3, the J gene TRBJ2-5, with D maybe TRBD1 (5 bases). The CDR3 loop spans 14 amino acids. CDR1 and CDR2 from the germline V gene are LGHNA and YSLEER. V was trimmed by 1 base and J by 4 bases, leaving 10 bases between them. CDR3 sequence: CASSQGAGPETQYF. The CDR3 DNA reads TGCGCCAGCAGCCAAGGAGCAGGGCCAGAGACCCAGTACTTC.

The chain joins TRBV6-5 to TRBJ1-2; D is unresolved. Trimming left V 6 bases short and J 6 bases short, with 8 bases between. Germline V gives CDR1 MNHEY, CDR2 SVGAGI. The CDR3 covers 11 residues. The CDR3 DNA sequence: TGTGCCAGCAGGAGGGATGATGGCTACACCTTC. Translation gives CASRRDDGYTF.

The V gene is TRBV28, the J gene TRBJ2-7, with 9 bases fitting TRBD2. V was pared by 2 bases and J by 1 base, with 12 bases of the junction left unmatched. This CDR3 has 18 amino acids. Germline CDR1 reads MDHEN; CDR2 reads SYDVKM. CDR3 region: CASSLLGTSFTGSYEQYF. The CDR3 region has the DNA TGTGCCAGCAGTTTACTCGGGACTAGCTTTACAGGGTCCTACGAGCAGTACTTC. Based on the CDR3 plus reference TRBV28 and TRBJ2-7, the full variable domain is DVKVTQSSRYLVKRTGEKVFLECVQDMDHENMFWYRQDPGLGLRLIYFSYDVKMKEKGDIPEGYSVSREKKERFSLILESASTNQTSMYLCASSLLGTSFTGSYEQYFGPGTRLTVT.

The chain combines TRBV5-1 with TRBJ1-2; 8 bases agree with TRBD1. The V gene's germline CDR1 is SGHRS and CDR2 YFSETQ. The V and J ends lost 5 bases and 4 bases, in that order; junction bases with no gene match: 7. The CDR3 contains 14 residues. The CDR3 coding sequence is TGCGCCAGCAGTTACTCCGGGACAGGCTATGGCTACACCTTC. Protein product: CASSYSGTGYGYTF. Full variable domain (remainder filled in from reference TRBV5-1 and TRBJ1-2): KAGVTQTPRYLIKTRGQQVTLSCSPISGHRSVSWYQQTPGQGLQFLFEYFSETQRNKGNFPGRFSGRQFSNSRSEMNVSTLELGDSALYLCASSYSGTGYGYTFGSGTRLTVV.

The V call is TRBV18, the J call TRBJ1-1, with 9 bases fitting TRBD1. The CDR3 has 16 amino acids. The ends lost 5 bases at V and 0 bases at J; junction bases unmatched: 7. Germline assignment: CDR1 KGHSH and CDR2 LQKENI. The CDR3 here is CASSTTGGGLNTEAFF. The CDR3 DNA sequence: TGTGCCAGCTCAACGACAGGGGGAGGACTGAACACTGAAGCTTTCTTT.

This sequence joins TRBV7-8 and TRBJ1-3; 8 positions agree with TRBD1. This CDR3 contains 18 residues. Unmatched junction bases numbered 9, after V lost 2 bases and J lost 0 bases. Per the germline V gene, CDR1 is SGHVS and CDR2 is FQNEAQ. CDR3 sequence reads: CASSLHQGALLSGNTIYF. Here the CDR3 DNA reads TGTGCCAGCAGCTTACATCAGGGGGCGCTACTCTCTGGAAACACCATATATTTT.

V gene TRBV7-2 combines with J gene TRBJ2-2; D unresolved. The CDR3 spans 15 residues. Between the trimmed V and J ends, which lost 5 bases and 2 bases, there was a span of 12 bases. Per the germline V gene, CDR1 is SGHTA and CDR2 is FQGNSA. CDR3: CASSPRITNTGELFF. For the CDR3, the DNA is TGTGCCAGCAGCCCTCGGATTACCAACACCGGGGAGCTGTTTTTT.